A single sample gave rise to the 12 T cell receptor beta chains below, sequenced in a study of blood T cell repertoires in COVID-19. Measured with immunoSEQ multiplex PCR; TCRdb has only the in-frame clones, and not every one. The sample includes about 74,000 clones, 90% seen only once; the top ten take approximately 9%. Sequenced input: peripheral blood. The source of these receptors is a human donor in a cohort sampled during active COVID-19.

This clone has only one observation. This chain uses TRBV9 with TRBJ2-2; D possibly corresponds to TRBD1 (7 bases). V shed 3 bases and J shed 0 bases, with 15 bases lying between them. The CDR3 loop spans 17 amino acids. CDR1 and CDR2 from the germline V gene are SGDLS and YYNGEE. The DNA of the CDR3 is TGTGCCAGCAGCGCCAGGGGGGCCGGATCGAACACCGGGGAGCTGTTTTTT. Translation gives CASSARGAGSNTGELFF.

This rearrangement joins TRBV18 to TRBJ1-2; 8 bases agree with TRBD1. Germline CDR1 KGHSH, CDR2 LQKENI. V gave up 5 bases and J gave up 3 bases; unmatched junction bases: 2. The CDR3 loop spans 13 amino acids. CDR3 loop: CASSEGQDYGYTF. The CDR3 coding sequence is TGTGCCAGCTCAGAGGGACAGGACTATGGCTACACCTTC.

The chain couples TRBV2 to TRBJ2-1; 8 nucleotides agree with TRBD2. The CDR3 is 18 amino acids. Germline CDR1 reads SNHLY; CDR2 reads FYNNEI. V lost 2 bases and J lost 9; bases outside the gene matches: 18. The CDR3 DNA follows: TGTGCCAGCAGTGAATACCGGGTTAGCGGGATAGAGCGTCCTGAGCAGTTCTTC. The encoded protein is CASSEYRVSGIERPEQFF. The full variable domain, with the rest looked up from reference TRBV2 and TRBJ2-1, is EPEVTQTPSHQVTQMGQEVILRCVPISNHLYFYWYRQILGQKVEFLVSFYNNEISEKSEIFDDQFSVERPDGSNFTLKIRSTKLEDSAMYFCASSEYRVSGIERPEQFFGPGTRLTVL.

This chain links TRBV7-9 with TRBJ2-6; perhaps TRBD2 as D (5 bases). The CDR3 loop spans 18 amino acids. CDR1 is SEHNR, CDR2 FQNEAQ, per germline (reference sequence). V was cut by 5 bases and J by 8 bases, with 25 bases left in between. The CDR3 DNA follows: TGTGCCAGCAGCCCCGCGCTCCGGGGTGAGAGGTTTACCAACGTCCTGACTTTC. It translates to CASSPALRGERFTNVLTF.

The rearrangement joins TRBV4-1 to TRBJ2-1, with D maybe TRBD2 (6 bases). This CDR3 spans 17 amino acids. Germline CDR1 is MGHRA and CDR2 is YSYEKL. V was shortened by 1 base and J by 0 bases, with 13 bases between the two germline ends. The CDR3 bases are TGCGCCAGCAGCCAAGGCAAGGAGGGGAACTCCTACAATGAGCAGTTCTTC. This translates into CASSQGKEGNSYNEQFF.

Here the CDR3 reads CASRLQGATGELFF. The CDR3, as DNA: TGTGCCAGCAGGTTACAGGGGGCGACCGGGGAGCTGTTTTTT. The genes are TRBV27 and TRBJ2-2; 9 bases fit TRBD1. The CDR3 has 14 amino acids. Trimming cost V 6 bases and J 5 bases; bases outside gene matches: 4. The germline V gene has CDR1 MNHEY and CDR2 SMNVEV (reference sequence).

The chain has TRBV30 and TRBJ2-7; TRBD1 aligns across 9 bases. This CDR3 is 13 amino acids long. The germline V gene has CDR1 GTSNPN and CDR2 SVGIG (reference sequence). The V segment lost 5 bases and the J segment 4 bases; nucleotides outside the gene matches: 6. CDR3 in amino acids: CAWGTGSRYEQYF. CDR3 DNA sequence: TGTGCCTGGGGGACAGGGTCCAGGTACGAGCAGTACTTC.

The chain joins TRBV9 to TRBJ2-5; 7 nucleotides match TRBD1. Trimming took 0 bases from V and 1 from J; bases not matched to a gene: 6. Germline V gene lookup returns CDR1 SGDLS and CDR2 YYNGEE. This CDR3 spans 16 amino acids. The CDR3 DNA follows: TGTGCCAGCAGCGTAGAAGGGGGCCGGTTCCAAGAGACCCAGTACTTC. Amino acids: CASSVEGGRFQETQYF.

This chain uses TRBV19 with TRBJ2-1, with 9 bases aligning to TRBD2. From germline, CDR1 is LNHDA and CDR2 SQIVND (reference sequence). The CDR3 has 16 amino acids. Trimming at V came to 5 bases and at J to 4 bases, leaving 9 bases not matched to a gene. The CDR3 region is CASSPSLAGRYNEQFF. The CDR3, as DNA: TGTGCCAGTAGTCCATCGCTAGCGGGAAGGTACAATGAGCAGTTCTTC.

The V call is TRBV24-1, the J call TRBJ1-1; D unresolved. This CDR3 contains 15 residues. V lost 3 bases, J lost 0 bases, and 10 bases lay in between. The germline V gene encodes CDR1 KGHDR and CDR2 SFDVKD. CDR3 sequence (DNA): TGTGCCACCAGTGATGGAGGCAGCATGAACACTGAAGCTTTCTTT. As protein: CATSDGGSMNTEAFF.

The V call is TRBV29-1, the J call TRBJ2-1; unclear D gene. This CDR3 region has 11 residues. The ends were cut back, 7 bases at V and 5 bases at J, with 9 bases in the middle. CDR1 is SQVTM, CDR2 ANQGSEA, per germline. CDR3 loop: CSAREDNEQFF. The CDR3 nucleotides are TGCAGCGCCCGAGAGGACAATGAGCAGTTCTTC.

V is TRBV11-2 and J is TRBJ2-3, with TRBD2 identical over 9 bases. V trimming: 0 bases; J trimming: 1 base; junction bases outside the gene matches: 2. This CDR3 region has 16 residues. CDR1 is SGHAT and CDR2 is FQNNGV in the germline V gene. In nucleotides, the CDR3 is TGTGCCAGCAGCTTAGAAGGGACTAGCCGCACAGATACGCAGTATTTT. Its protein product is CASSLEGTSRTDTQYF.